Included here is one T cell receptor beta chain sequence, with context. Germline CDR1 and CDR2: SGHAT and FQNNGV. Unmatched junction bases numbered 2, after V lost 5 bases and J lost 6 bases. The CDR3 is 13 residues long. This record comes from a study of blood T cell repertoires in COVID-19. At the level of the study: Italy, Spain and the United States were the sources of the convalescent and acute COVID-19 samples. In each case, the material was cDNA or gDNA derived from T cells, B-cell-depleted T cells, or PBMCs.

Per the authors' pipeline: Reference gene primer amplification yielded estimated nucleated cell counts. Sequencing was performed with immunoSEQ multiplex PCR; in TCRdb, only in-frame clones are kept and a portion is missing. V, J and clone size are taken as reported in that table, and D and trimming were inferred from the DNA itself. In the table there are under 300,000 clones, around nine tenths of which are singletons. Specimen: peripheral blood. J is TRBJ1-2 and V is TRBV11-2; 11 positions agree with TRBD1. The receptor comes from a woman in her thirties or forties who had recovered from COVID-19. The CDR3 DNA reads TGTGCCAGCAGCGGACAGGGGGCTGATGGCTACACCTTC. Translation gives CASSGQGADGYTF.